The 20 T cell receptor beta chains listed next were all sequenced from one sample in a study of blood T cell repertoires in COVID-19. Clones were sequenced by immunoSEQ multiplex PCR, and TCRdb holds only the in-frame ones, with some missing. This sample carries tens of thousands of clones, around 88% of them seen once, and the ten largest clones take roughly 8.3%. The sequenced sample consisted of peripheral blood. These TCRs come from a woman in her seventies with acute or convalescent COVID-19.

J is TRBJ2-7 and V is TRBV21-1; the table calls TRBD1, which could not be checked here. TRBV21-1 is termed a pseudogene. This CDR3 region has 14 residues. DNA for the CDR3: TGTGCCAGCAGCAAAGGGACAGAAGGGGTCGAGCAGTACTTC. It specifies CASSKGTEGVEQYF.

The chain carries TRBV28 and TRBJ1-5; D is perhaps TRBD1 (5 bases). Between the trimmed V and J ends, which lost 6 bases and 7 bases, there was a span of 16 bases. Germline CDR1 MDHEN, CDR2 SYDVKM. The CDR3 length is 14 residues. Here the CDR3 reads CASSPSQGVQPQHF. The CDR3 DNA sequence: TGTGCCAGCAGCCCCTCCCAGGGCGTGCAGCCCCAGCATTTT.

The rearrangement joins TRBV19 to TRBJ2-3; 7 positions agree with TRBD2. CDR1 LNHDA and CDR2 SQIVND come from the germline V gene (reference sequence). The V and J ends lost 3 bases and 4 bases, in that order; junction bases with no gene match: 7. This CDR3 is built from 15 residues. For the CDR3, the DNA is TGTGCCAGTAGTATTGACGGGAGGATAGCAGATACGCAGTATTTT. It is translated as CASSIDGRIADTQYF.

The gene calls are TRBV2 and TRBJ2-1; 7 bases agree with TRBD1. CDR1 is SNHLY and CDR2 is FYNNEI in the germline V gene. This CDR3 region has 12 residues. With 6 bases clipped from V and 5 bases from J, the junction kept 1 base outside the gene matches. The CDR3 loop reads CASRGQNNEQFF. The CDR3 DNA reads TGTGCCAGCAGGGGACAGAACAATGAGCAGTTCTTC.

The rearrangement joins TRBV20-1 to TRBJ2-5, with D unclear. Trimming removed 3 bases at V and 1 base at J, with 9 bases between. From germline, CDR1 is DFQATT and CDR2 SNEGSKA (reference sequence). The CDR3 sequence is 13 residues long. The CDR3 nucleotides read TGCAGTGCTAGTTTGCGGAGCCAAGAGACCCAGTACTTC. The encoded protein is CSASLRSQETQYF.

V is TRBV20-1 and J is TRBJ2-2; a possible D gene is TRBD1 (6 bases). CDR1 is DFQATT and CDR2 is SNEGSKA in the germline V gene (reference sequence). V gave up 3 bases and J gave up 7 bases, with 18 bases separating them. This CDR3 is 15 amino acids long. CDR3 sequence: CSASATLQGVGELFF. The CDR3 coding sequence is TGCAGTGCTAGTGCAACTCTACAGGGTGTCGGGGAGCTGTTTTTT.

This chain connects TRBV2 to TRBJ1-2; tentative D call: TRBD1 (5 bases). CDR3 length: 14 residues. V lost 7 bases and J lost 5, with 17 bases in between. Germline-derived CDR1 and CDR2 are SNHLY and FYNNEI. CDR3 nucleotide sequence: TGTGCCAGCAACCCAGGGATTCCCCTTTATGGCTACACCTTC. Translation: CASNPGIPLYGYTF.

This clone was detected only once. The chain has TRBV19 and TRBJ2-1, with D possibly TRBD1 on 5 matching bases. Germline CDR1 is LNHDA and CDR2 is SQIVND (reference sequence). The CDR3 covers 11 residues. Trimming took 5 bases from V and 9 from J, leaving 8 bases between them. The CDR3 DNA reads TGTGCCAGTAGTGACAGAGCTGAGCAGTTCTTC. Protein sequence: CASSDRAEQFF.

The V gene is TRBV9, the J gene TRBJ2-3; 9 nucleotides align to TRBD2. The CDR3 length is 16 residues. Germline V gene data show CDR1 as SGDLS and CDR2 as YYNGEE. J was trimmed by 0 bases and V by 3 bases; bases with no gene match: 5. The CDR3 here is CASSAHSGGSTDTQYF. CDR3 nucleotides: TGTGCCAGCAGCGCTCATAGCGGGGGAAGCACAGATACGCAGTATTTT.

The chain employs TRBV19 and TRBJ1-5, with D unresolved. The germline gives CDR1 LNHDA, CDR2 SQIVND (reference sequence). The length of the CDR3 is 14 residues. The V end was cut by 6 bases, the J end by 4 bases, with 13 bases between. The CDR3 sequence is CASRGDIVNQPQHF. CDR3 nucleotides: TGTGCCAGTAGGGGTGACATAGTAAATCAGCCCCAGCATTTT.

This chain links TRBV5-4 with TRBJ1-4; D uncertain. The CDR3 extends over 16 amino acids. The germline gives CDR1 SGHNT, CDR2 YYREEE (reference sequence). V lost 4 bases to trimming and J lost 8 bases, with 21 bases between them. The CDR3 sequence: CASSTKTQALTEKLFF. CDR3 bases: TGTGCCAGCAGCACCAAAACCCAGGCCCTTACCGAAAAACTGTTTTTT.

The CDR3 region has the DNA TGTGCCAGCAGCGTTGGACAGGGGGTCGGGGAGCTGTTTTTT. This codes for CASSVGQGVGELFF. V gene TRBV9 combines with J gene TRBJ2-2, with 10 bases lining up with TRBD1. Germline CDR1 SGDLS, CDR2 YYNGEE. Trimming at V came to 2 bases and at J to 7 bases, leaving 2 bases not matched to a gene. This CDR3 is 14 amino acids long. The complete variable domain, with remaining parts taken from reference TRBV9 and TRBJ2-2, reads DSGVTQTPKHLITATGQRVTLRCSPRSGDLSVYWYQQSLDQGLQFLIQYYNGEERAKGNILERFSAQQFPDLHSELNLSSLELGDSALYFCASSVGQGVGELFFGEGSRLTVL.

This sequence joins TRBV5-4 and TRBJ1-1, with a possible D match to TRBD1 (6 bases). Trimming left V 2 bases short and J 7 bases short, with 15 bases between. The CDR3 has 14 amino acids. The germline V gene encodes CDR1 SGHNT and CDR2 YYREEE (reference sequence). Here the CDR3 DNA reads TGTGCCAGCAGCTTTTGGCAGGGGCTGGGTGAAGCTTTCTTT. Its translation: CASSFWQGLGEAFF.

In nucleotides, the CDR3 is TGTGCCAGCAGCTTAGGACTAGAGAGCACAGATACGCAGTATTTT. Protein: CASSLGLESTDTQYF. The chain joins TRBV11-2 to TRBJ2-3, with D possibly being TRBD2 (6 bases). V lost 1 base to trimming and J lost 0 bases, with 8 bases between them. The CDR3 spans 15 residues. Germline values: CDR1 SGHAT, CDR2 FQNNGV.

The J gene is TRBJ2-3, the V gene TRBV12-3 or TRBV12-4; weak D call: TRBD1 (6 bases). The V gene lost 8 bases and the J gene lost 2 bases, with 11 bases spanning the gap. This CDR3 has 13 amino acids. The CDR3 nucleotides are TGTGCCAGCGAGGACAGAAACACAGATACGCAGTATTTT. It specifies CASEDRNTDTQYF.

V and J are TRBV7-9 and TRBJ2-3; 8 positions match TRBD1. Germline CDR1 SEHNR, CDR2 FQNEAQ (reference sequence). The CDR3 covers 17 residues. The junction had 15 bases not matched to a gene; V was cut back by 8 bases and J by 2 bases. CDR3 in amino acids: CASSGGQGDPFTDTQYF. For the CDR3, the DNA is TGTGCCAGCTCTGGAGGACAGGGTGATCCCTTCACAGATACGCAGTATTTT.

The chain couples TRBV9 to TRBJ1-5, with 9 bases identical to TRBD1. The CDR3 contains 15 residues. J was trimmed by 0 bases and V by 3 bases; bases with no gene match: 1. Germline CDR1 and CDR2: SGDLS and YYNGEE. CDR3 loop: CASSGTGDSNQPQHF. CDR3 nucleotide sequence: TGTGCCAGCAGCGGGACAGGGGATAGCAATCAGCCCCAGCATTTT.

The rearrangement uses TRBV29-1 and TRBJ1-3, with D possibly TRBD1 on 5 matching bases. CDR1 SQVTM and CDR2 ANQGSEA come from the germline V gene. The CDR3 contains 16 residues. The V gene lost 3 bases and the J gene lost 0 bases, with 15 bases spanning the gap. The CDR3 DNA sequence: TGCAGCGTTGAGGGGGGTCCAGAATCCTCTGGAAACACCATATATTTT. Protein: CSVEGGPESSGNTIYF.

The genes are TRBV2 and TRBJ2-3, with 9 bases identical to TRBD2. The junction had 17 bases not matched to a gene; V was cut back by 8 bases and J by 5 bases. The germline gives CDR1 SNHLY, CDR2 FYNNEI. CDR3 length: 17 residues. CDR3 region: CASVPSRLAGAVDTQYF. The CDR3 DNA follows: TGTGCCAGCGTACCTTCCCGGTTAGCGGGGGCGGTAGATACGCAGTATTTT.

V and J are TRBV20-1 and TRBJ1-2; D call uncertain. The length of the CDR3 is 11 residues. CDR1 and CDR2 from the germline V gene are DFQATT and SNEGSKA (reference sequence). Trimming cost V 6 bases and J 8 bases, with 13 bases left between them. CDR3 amino acids: CSALSDGGYTF. DNA for the CDR3: TGCAGTGCCTTGTCCGACGGGGGCTACACCTTC.